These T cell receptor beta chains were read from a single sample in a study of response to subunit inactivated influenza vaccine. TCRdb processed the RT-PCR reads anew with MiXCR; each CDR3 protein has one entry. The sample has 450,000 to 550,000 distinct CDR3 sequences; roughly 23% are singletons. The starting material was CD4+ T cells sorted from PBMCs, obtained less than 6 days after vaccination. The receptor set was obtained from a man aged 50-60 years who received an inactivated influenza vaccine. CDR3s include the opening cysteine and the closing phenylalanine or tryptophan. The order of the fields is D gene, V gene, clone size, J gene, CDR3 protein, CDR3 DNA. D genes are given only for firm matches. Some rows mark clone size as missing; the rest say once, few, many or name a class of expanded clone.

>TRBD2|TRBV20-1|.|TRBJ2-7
CSASSSGRAGEQYF
TGCAGTGCTAGTTCTAGCGGGAGGGCTGGCGAGCAGTACTTC
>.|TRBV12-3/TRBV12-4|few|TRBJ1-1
CAITTSSNTEAFF
TGTGCCATCACGACAAGCTCGAACACTGAAGCTTTCTTT
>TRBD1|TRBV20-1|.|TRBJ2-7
CSASPDRGAYEQYF
TGCAGTGCTAGCCCCGACAGGGGGGCCTACGAGCAGTACTTC
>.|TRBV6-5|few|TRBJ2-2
CASSYRVGGAGELFF
TGTGCCAGCAGTTACAGAGTAGGGGGGGCCGGGGAGCTGTTTTTT
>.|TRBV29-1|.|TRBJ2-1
CSVKQGRGNEQFF
TGCAGCGTTAAACAGGGACGCGGCAATGAGCAGTTCTTC
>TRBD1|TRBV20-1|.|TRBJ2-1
CSAKTGGSYNEQFF
TGCAGTGCTAAGACAGGGGGATCCTACAATGAGCAGTTCTTC
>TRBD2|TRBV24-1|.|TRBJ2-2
CATSVRERDYGGGELFF
TGTGCCACCAGTGTCCGGGAGCGGGACTATGGTGGCGGGGAGCTGTTTTTT
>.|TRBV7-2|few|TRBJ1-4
CASSRGGNEKLFF
TGTGCCAGCAGTCGGGGGGGAAATGAAAAACTGTTTTTT
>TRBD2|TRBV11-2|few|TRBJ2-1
CASSTDRGGLADYNEQFF
TGTGCCAGCAGCACAGACAGGGGGGGACTAGCGGACTACAATGAGCAGTTCTTC
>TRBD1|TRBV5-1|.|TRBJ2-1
CASSSPAGPRGYYNEQFF
TGCGCCAGCAGCTCCCCCGCAGGGCCCAGGGGGTACTACAATGAGCAGTTCTTC
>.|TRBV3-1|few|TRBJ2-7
CASSQDRRQTYEQYF
TGTGCCAGCAGCCAAGATAGGAGACAGACCTACGAGCAGTACTTC
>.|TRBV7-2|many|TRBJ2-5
CASSRQVQETQYF
TGTGCCAGCAGCAGACAAGTCCAAGAGACCCAGTACTTC
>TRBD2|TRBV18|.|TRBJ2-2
CASSLTSGSGTGELFF
TGTGCCAGCTCACTCACTAGCGGGAGTGGTACCGGGGAGCTGTTTTTT
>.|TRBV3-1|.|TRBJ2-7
CASAGGEGGLYEQYF
TGTGCCAGCGCCGGCGGAGAGGGGGGCCTATACGAGCAGTACTTC
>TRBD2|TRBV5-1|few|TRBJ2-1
CASSPLAGDSYNEQFF
TGCGCCAGCAGCCCGTTAGCGGGAGACTCCTACAATGAGCAGTTCTTC
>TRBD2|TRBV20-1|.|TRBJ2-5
CSARGDRREGGWAQYF
TGCAGTGCTAGAGGCGACAGGCGGGAGGGGGGCTGGGCCCAGTACTTC
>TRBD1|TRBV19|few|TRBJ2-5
CASSPRDRFRETQYF
TGTGCCAGTAGTCCCCGGGACAGATTCAGGGAGACCCAGTACTTC
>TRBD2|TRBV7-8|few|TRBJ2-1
CASSEMGLASNEQFF
TGTGCCAGCAGCGAAATGGGACTAGCCTCCAATGAGCAGTTCTTC
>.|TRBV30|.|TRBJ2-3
CAWSALDTQYF
TGTGCCTGGAGCGCGTTGGATACGCAGTATTTT
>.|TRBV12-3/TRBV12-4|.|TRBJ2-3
CATKLGVSTDTQYF
TGTGCCACCAAGCTCGGGGTTAGCACAGATACGCAGTATTTT
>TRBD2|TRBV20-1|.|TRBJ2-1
CSVPGSLAGDHNEQFF
TGCAGTGTACCTGGGTCTCTAGCGGGAGACCACAATGAGCAGTTCTTC
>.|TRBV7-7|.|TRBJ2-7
CASSNRDNDEQYF
TGTGCCAGCAGCAACAGGGATAATGACGAGCAGTACTTC
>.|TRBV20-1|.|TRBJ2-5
CSADSEIQYF
TGCAGTGCCGACTCTGAGATCCAGTACTTC
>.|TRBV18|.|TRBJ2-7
CASSPGQGPSYEQYF
TGTGCCAGCTCACCGGGGCAGGGCCCGTCCTACGAGCAGTACTTC
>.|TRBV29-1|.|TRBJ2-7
CSVAPGVGREQYF
TGCAGCGTTGCCCCAGGGGTGGGTAGGGAGCAGTACTTC
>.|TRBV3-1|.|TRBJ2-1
CASRLSSYNEQFF
TGTGCCAGCAGGTTGAGTTCCTACAATGAGCAGTTCTTC
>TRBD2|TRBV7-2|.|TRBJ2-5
CASSWSGRGQETQYF
TGTGCCAGCAGCTGGAGCGGGAGGGGCCAAGAGACCCAGTACTTC
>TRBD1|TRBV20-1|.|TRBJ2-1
CSARGDSTKRNEQFF
TGCAGTGCTAGAGGGGACAGCACCAAAAGAAATGAGCAGTTCTTC
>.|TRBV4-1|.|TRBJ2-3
CASSQDDRSTDTQYF
TGCGCCAGCAGCCAAGATGACAGAAGCACAGATACGCAGTATTTT